The present TCR beta chain was sequenced within a study of cytomegalovirus exposure and HLA in healthy donors. The PCR ran on 60 Vbeta and 13 Jbeta primers. Method: immunoSEQ multiplex PCR; TCRdb's copy keeps in-frame clones and lacks some. In the table there are roughly 100,000 clones, 65% to 80% of which are singletons. Germline V lookup: CDR1 ENHRY, CDR2 SYGVKD. V was shortened by 4 bases and J by 4 bases, with 19 bases between the two germline ends. CDR3 length equals 16 residues. Sequencing was performed on PBMCs. The V and J genes are TRBV10-3 and TRBJ1-1; D gene uncertain. The source of this sequence is a woman aged 18-29 years in good health and CMV-seropositive. CDR3 sequence reads: CAISGEEGSSGTEAFF. The CDR3 DNA reads as TGTGCCATCAGTGGAGAGGAGGGTAGCTCAGGCACTGAAGCTTTCTTT.